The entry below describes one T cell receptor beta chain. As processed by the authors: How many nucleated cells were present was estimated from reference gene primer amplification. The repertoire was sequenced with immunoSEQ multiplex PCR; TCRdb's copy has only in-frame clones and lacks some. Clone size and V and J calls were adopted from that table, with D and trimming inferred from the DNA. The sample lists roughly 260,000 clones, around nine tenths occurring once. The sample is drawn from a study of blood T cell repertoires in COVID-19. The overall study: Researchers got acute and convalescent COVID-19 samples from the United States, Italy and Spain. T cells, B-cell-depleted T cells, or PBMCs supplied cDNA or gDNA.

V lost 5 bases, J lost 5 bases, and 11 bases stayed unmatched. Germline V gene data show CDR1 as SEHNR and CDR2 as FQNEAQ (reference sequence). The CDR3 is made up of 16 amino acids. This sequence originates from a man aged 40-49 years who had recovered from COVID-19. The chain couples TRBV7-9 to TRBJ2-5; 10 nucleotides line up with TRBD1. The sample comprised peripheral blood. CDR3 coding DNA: TGTGCCAGCAGCACACCCGACAGGGGGCAGGGGGAGACCCAGTACTTC. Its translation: CASSTPDRGQGETQYF.